This T cell receptor (beta chain) was found in a study of T cells in Graves' hyperthyroidism and ophthalmopathy. Background on the study: Peripheral blood was secured at the point of initial diagnosis, before any treatment.

As for this clonotype: Its antigen is as yet unknown.

RNA transcripts were the template for amplifying TCR beta CDR3 regions. The study used the HTBI primer set for a first-round RT-PCR of the TCR CDR3. TCRdb ran MiXCR on the multiplex PCR reads and lists one entry per CDR3 protein. The table records about 200,000 distinct CDR3 sequences, about 16% of them present only once. Study-wide results and caveats: Also found in blood were most expanded thyroid clonotypes above 0.001.

Uncontrolled infection, other autoimmune disease, pregnancy or lactation barred patients from enrollment. For the diagnoses, clinical symptoms, serum thyroxine and TRAb, thyroid ultrasound and orbital computed tomography were used. The sample consisted of blood. The sequence came from a man aged 40-55 years with Graves' hyperthyroidism.

CDR3 region: CAWGGDRGNLEQYF. Written as DNA, the CDR3 is TGTGCCTGGGGAGGGGACAGGGGCAATCTCGAGCAGTACTTC. This chain connects TRBV30 to TRBJ2-7; 10 bases fit TRBD1. This CDR3 has 14 residues. V shed 5 bases, J shed 6 bases, and the junction held 10 bases outside the gene matches. Germline loops: CDR1 GTSNPN, CDR2 SVGIG (reference sequence).